This T cell receptor beta chain was recovered during a study of metastatic and nonmetastatic thyroid tumors. Study background: Malignant and benign thyroid patients had repertoires compared in peripheral blood and tumor or nodule tissue.

Findings of the study overall: Malignant thyroid tumors reportedly had TCR beta diversity that was significantly higher than in benign nodules, in blood and tumor.

This clone came up many times. What it binds is unknown. The same CDR3 is also encoded by other DNA sequences in this sample. With 2 bases clipped from V and 6 bases from J, the junction kept 2 bases outside the gene matches. CDR1 MNHEY and CDR2 SVGEGT come from the germline V gene. This CDR3 is 14 amino acids long. Every patient was untreated before thyroid surgery. Per the original methods: Clinicopathological groups of papillary thyroid cancer showed CDR3 differences that were used to build a distant-metastasis classifier. TCRdb re-processed the PCR reads through MiXCR. TCRdb, not the original authors, processed these V and J calls. The sample lists about 25,000 clones, more than 20% occurring once.

The sample comprised blood. The genes are TRBV6-2 or TRBV6-3 and TRBJ2-3; 10 nucleotides match TRBD2. This TCR came from a male donor with papillary thyroid cancer or a benign thyroid nodule (not recorded which). Some clones in this sample may be carry-over from other donors' samples. This CDR3 reads CASSYPSGSDTQYF. In nucleotides, the CDR3 is TGTGCCAGCAGTTACCCTAGCGGGAGTGATACGCAGTATTTT.